Listed below are T cell receptor beta chains from one sample, sequenced in a study of neurological immune-mediated disorders. TCRdb called the 5' RACE reads again in MiXCR, with one record for every CDR3 protein. Seen here are around 16,000 distinct CDR3 sequences, about 3.6% observed once, and the top ten hold around 21%. Sample: CD8+ T cells from blood. The receptors derive from a middle-aged woman in good health. Each CDR3 is given with its conserved first and last residue. D genes are given only for firm matches. The size field reads once, few or many counts, or a class when the clone is expanded.

TRBV20-1	many	NA	TRBJ2-1	TGCAGTGCAGCGGAACTAGCTAGCTATGAGCAGTTCTTC	CSAAELASYEQFF
TRBV29-1	many	NA	TRBJ2-7	TGCAGCGTTGCGTTGGGGGACTCCTACGAGCAGTACTTC	CSVALGDSYEQYF
TRBV29-1	many	NA	TRBJ2-7	TGCAGCGTTGAAATTGCCTCCGGCGACGAGCAGTACTTC	CSVEIASGDEQYF
TRBV12-3/TRBV12-4	many	NA	TRBJ2-7	TGTGCCAGCAGTTTGGGCGGTTTATACGAGCAGTACTTC	CASSLGGLYEQYF
TRBV7-2	many	NA	TRBJ1-1	TGTGCCAGCAGCAAAAGGGGCAACACTGAAGCTTTCTTT	CASSKRGNTEAFF
TRBV4-1	many	NA	TRBJ1-1	TGCGCCAGCAGCCAGGGGGGACAGAACACTGAAGCTTTCTTT	CASSQGGQNTEAFF
TRBV28	many	NA	TRBJ1-3	TGTGCCAGCAGTCCCTCGTTTACAGGTGGAAACACCATATATTTT	CASSPSFTGGNTIYF
TRBV28	many	NA	TRBJ1-3	TGTGCCAGCAGTTTTAATCGGGAGTACTCTGGAAACACCATATATTTT	CASSFNREYSGNTIYF
TRBV20-1	many	TRBD2	TRBJ2-3	TGCAGTGGCTCGGGGCGGGAGGCCCCCGGCACAGATACGCAGTATTTT	CSGSGREAPGTDTQYF
TRBV7-3	many	TRBD2	TRBJ2-1	TGTGCCAGCAGCTTATCGGGGACTAGCGGGGGCGAGCAGTTCTTC	CASSLSGTSGGEQFF
TRBV7-9	many	NA	TRBJ1-5	TGTGCCAGCAGCTCGTCTATAGGGGGAAATCAGCCCCAGCATTTT	CASSSSIGGNQPQHF
TRBV4-3	many	NA	TRBJ2-7	TGCGCCAGCAGCCAAGCCTCTTTTCATACACGGGAATCCTACGAGCAGTACTTC	CASSQASFHTRESYEQYF
TRBV6-2/TRBV6-3	many	NA	TRBJ1-1	TGTGCCACTACTTTCGACGGGACAAGGAACACTGAAGCTTTCTTT	CATTFDGTRNTEAFF
TRBV10-3	many	NA	TRBJ1-1	TGTGCCATCAGAGGCATGAACACTGAAGCTTTCTTT	CAIRGMNTEAFF
TRBV10-3	many	TRBD1	TRBJ2-5	TGTGCCATCGCGACGACAGGGCAAGAGACCCAGTACTTC	CAIATTGQETQYF
TRBV5-1	many	TRBD1	TRBJ2-7	TGCGCCAGCGGATCAATGGACAGGGGGACATACGAGCAGTACTTC	CASGSMDRGTYEQYF
TRBV11-2	many	TRBD2	TRBJ2-7	TGTGCCAGCAGCTTCGGGACTAGCTTCTACGAGCAGTACTTC	CASSFGTSFYEQYF